The source of this TCR beta chain is a study of blood T cell repertoires in COVID-19. The wider study: Specimens from acute and convalescent COVID-19 originated in the United States, Italy and Spain. In each case, the material was cDNA or gDNA derived from T cells, B-cell-depleted T cells, or PBMCs.

Measured with immunoSEQ multiplex PCR; TCRdb has only the in-frame clones, and not every one. The sample yields roughly 150,000 clones, around four fifths seen once. Among Cohort 3 donors, those recovered had two negative PCRs, clearance, or symptom resolution. This TCR was sampled from a woman aged 40 to 49 who had recovered from COVID-19. Sequencing used PBMCs or T cells enriched from blood (not recorded which).

The chain's CDR3 is CASSLLTGGYEQYF. CDR3 nucleotide sequence: TGCGCCAGCAGCTTACTGACAGGGGGGTACGAGCAGTACTTC. The chain couples TRBV5-1 to TRBJ2-7; 9 bases are a match to TRBD1. Germline values: CDR1 SGHRS, CDR2 YFSETQ. The CDR3 totals 14 residues. The J segment lost 4 bases and the V segment lost 2 bases, leaving 4 bases of the junction unmatched.